Listed below are T cell receptor beta chains from one sample, sequenced in a study of OX40 agonist ivuxolimab in advanced cancers. TCRdb keeps only in-frame clones here, not all; method: immunoSEQ multiplex PCR. The data contain tens of thousands of clones, around 77% of them seen just once; the ten biggest clones take up approximately 2%. The specimen comprised CD4+ or CD8+ T cells sorted from blood, sampled in a trial of the OX40 agonist ivuxolimab. Source of these receptors: an adult with an advanced solid tumor such as melanoma, head and neck, liver or kidney cancer. Each CDR3 is given with its conserved first and last residue. A D gene is named only where the DNA matches it firmly. Expanded clones are given a class, and other clones once, few, many or no size at all.

j_call cdr3_length d_call clone_size v_call cdr3_nt cdr3_aa
TRBJ2-7 14 - - TRBV9 TGTGCCAGCAGCGTAGGACCCCAAGGCTACGAGCAGTACTTC CASSVGPQGYEQYF
TRBJ2-3 13 - - TRBV10-2 TGCGCCAGCAAAGACAGATACACAGATACGCAGTATTTT CASKDRYTDTQYF
TRBJ1-1 15 TRBD1 - TRBV27 TGTGCCAGCAGTCCGCGACAGGGATGGGCCACTGAAGCTTTCTTT CASSPRQGWATEAFF
TRBJ2-5 13 - - TRBV6-5 TGTGCCAGCAGTTTCAAAGTCCTAGAGACCCAGTACTTC CASSFKVLETQYF
TRBJ1-2 14 - once TRBV28 TGTGCCAGCAGTCTCAGGGATCTGGGCTATGGCTACACCTTC CASSLRDLGYGYTF
TRBJ1-6 16 TRBD1 few TRBV7-9 TGTGCCAGCAGCTTAGCGACAGGGGACAACAGTTCGCCCCTCCACTTT CASSLATGDNSSPLHF
TRBJ1-3 15 - medium-sized TRBV28 TGTGCCAGCAGCCCAGCTCAGGGAGCGGGAAACACCATATATTTT CASSPAQGAGNTIYF
TRBJ1-5 12 - - TRBV19 TGTGCCAGTAGTATGGTCCGACAGCCCCAGCATTTT CASSMVRQPQHF
TRBJ2-2 14 TRBD2 few TRBV27 TGTGCCAGCAGTTGGGACTATCTCACCGGGGAGCTGTTTTTT CASSWDYLTGELFF
TRBJ1-2 14 TRBD1 - TRBV6-6 TGTGCCAGCAGTTACGGACAGGGCTACTATGGCTACACCTTC CASSYGQGYYGYTF
TRBJ1-1 15 TRBD1 - TRBV6-1 TGTGCCAGCAGTGACCGGACAGGGGGGAACACTGAAGCTTTCTTT CASSDRTGGNTEAFF
TRBJ2-2 14 - - TRBV18 TGTGCCAGCTCACCACAGGCGAACACCGGGGAGCTGTTTTTT CASSPQANTGELFF
TRBJ1-2 13 - - TRBV6-1 TGTGCCAGCAGTGATAGCCCTAACTATGGCTACACCTTC CASSDSPNYGYTF
TRBJ1-2 16 - - TRBV4-1 TGCGCCAGCAGCCATACCCGGGACACCTTGAACTATGGCTACACCTTC CASSHTRDTLNYGYTF
TRBJ2-3 14 - - TRBV6-6 TGTGCCAGCAGCCCCGTTGAGATCCCAGATACGCAGTATTTT CASSPVEIPDTQYF
TRBJ2-6 21 TRBD1 - TRBV4-1 TGCGCCAGCAGCCCCAGTTCCCTCAGGACAGGGAATTTGGCTGGGGCCAACGTCCTGACTTTC CASSPSSLRTGNLAGANVLTF
TRBJ2-5 13 - - TRBV5-4 TGTGCCAGCAATACAGGGCCGCAAGAGACCCAGTACTTC CASNTGPQETQYF
TRBJ2-1 15 - - TRBV7-6 TGTGCCAGCAGCTTAGATGATCGACCCAAGGGTGTGCAGTTCTTC CASSLDDRPKGVQFF
TRBJ2-1 12 - - TRBV5-6 TGTGCCAGCAGCTTAGGGAGTATAGAGCAGTTCTTC CASSLGSIEQFF
TRBJ1-5 15 - - TRBV28 TGTGCCAGCAGGCCCTTCAGGGGCGCGGGGCAGCCCCAGCATTTT CASRPFRGAGQPQHF
TRBJ2-7 15 TRBD2 - TRBV5-1 TGCGCCAGCAGCTTGGCCCCGGGAGGTCCAGGGGAGCAGTACTTC CASSLAPGGPGEQYF
TRBJ1-3 15 - few TRBV10-2 TGCGCCACCCAACGGGGCTACGACTCTGGAAACACCATATATTTT CATQRGYDSGNTIYF
TRBJ1-3 16 - once TRBV7-9 TGTGCCAGCAGCTTAGTTCCACGAGGGACTGGAAACACCATATATTTT CASSLVPRGTGNTIYF
TRBJ2-3 12 - - TRBV5-1 TGCGCCAGCAGCACCAGCACAGGTACGCAGTATTTT CASSTSTGTQYF
TRBJ2-1 15 - - TRBV19 TGTGCCAGTAGTATTGGTGGGAGACGGTACAATGAGCAGTTCTTC CASSIGGRRYNEQFF
TRBJ2-3 18 - - TRBV23-1 TGCGCCAGCAGTCAATCAAGACCGGACAGCCTTAGCACAGATACGCAGTATTTT CASSQSRPDSLSTDTQYF
TRBJ2-7 14 - - TRBV6-4 TGTGCCAGCAGTGGCCCCCCCGTCTCCTACGAGCAGTACTTC CASSGPPVSYEQYF
TRBJ1-2 16 - few TRBV19 TGTGCCAGTAGTGACCTTGGGGGGACCACTAACTATGGCTACACCTTC CASSDLGGTTNYGYTF
TRBJ1-2 13 - - TRBV5-1 TGCGCCAGCAGCTTTTTAGCGTCCTATGGCTACACCTTC CASSFLASYGYTF
TRBJ1-2 13 - - TRBV9 TGTGCCAGCAGCGTAGTAATAGGGGAAGGCTACACCTTC CASSVVIGEGYTF
TRBJ2-5 13 - - TRBV21-1 TGTGCCAGCAGCATATCGGCCCAAGAGACCCAGTACTTC CASSISAQETQYF
TRBJ1-5 13 - - TRBV29-1 TGCAGCGTTGAAGTAGGGACGGCGGGGTCCCAGCATTTT CSVEVGTAGSQHF